This T cell receptor beta chain is drawn from a study of blood T cell repertoires in COVID-19. Methods used by the authors: Amplifying reference gene primers gave estimates of nucleated cell counts. Assay: immunoSEQ multiplex PCR; the TCRdb copy retains only in-frame clones and omits some. For V, J and clone size, that table is used; D and trimming come from the DNA. The table lists 200,000 to 250,000 clones, about four fifths of them singletons. Trimming shortened V by 6 bases and J by 0 bases, and 16 bases separated the two germline ends. Germline V gene data show CDR1 as LNHDA and CDR2 as SQIVND (reference sequence). The CDR3 runs to 16 residues.

This receptor was taken from a woman under 30 with acute or convalescent COVID-19. The rearrangement joins TRBV19 to TRBJ2-3; D is possibly TRBD1 (5 bases). The sample was peripheral blood. In DNA form, the CDR3 reads TGTGCCAGTAGCCCAATCCAGGGTTTGAGCACAGATACGCAGTATTTT. Its protein product is CASSPIQGLSTDTQYF.